The 8 T cell receptor beta chains below all came from one sample that was sequenced in a study of blood T cell repertoires in COVID-19. Assay: immunoSEQ multiplex PCR; the TCRdb copy retains only in-frame clones and omits some. The table has over 65,000 clones, 86% seen once. Sequencing was carried out using peripheral blood. The source of these receptors is a middle-aged man with active or convalescent COVID-19.

The chain carries TRBV21-1 and TRBJ2-6; TRBD1, the table's D call, lacks a check against the DNA. TRBV21-1 is a documented pseudogene. The CDR3 has 18 amino acids. The CDR3: CASSKAPGQSSGANVLTF. DNA for the CDR3: TGTGCCAGCAGCAAAGCGCCGGGACAGAGCTCTGGGGCCAACGTCCTGACTTTC.

The rearrangement joins TRBV30 to TRBJ1-2; TRBD1 matches 7 bases. The germline V gene encodes CDR1 GTSNPN and CDR2 SVGIG (reference sequence). This CDR3 has 12 residues. Trimming cost V 4 bases and J 2 bases; bases outside gene matches: 1. The CDR3 nucleotides read TGTGCCTGGACAGGGGGAAACTATGGCTACACCTTC. It translates to CAWTGGNYGYTF.

The chain combines TRBV15 with TRBJ1-2, with D possibly matching TRBD1 (6 bases). The germline V gene has CDR1 LNHNV and CDR2 YYDKDF (reference sequence). CDR3 length: 15 residues. With 0 bases removed from V and 7 bases from J, the gap between germline ends came to 15 bases. The CDR3 DNA sequence: TGTGCCACCAGCAGAGATCATGAAGGGGGTCGTGGCTACACCTTC. It is translated as CATSRDHEGGRGYTF. Combining the CDR3 with reference TRBV15 and TRBJ1-2 gives the whole variable domain DAMVIQNPRYQVTQFGKPVTLSCSQTLNHNVMYWYQQKSSQAPKLLFHYYDKDFNNEADTPDNFQSRRPNTSFCFLDIRSPGLGDTAMYLCATSRDHEGGRGYTFGSGTRLTVV.

The chain recombines TRBV18 with TRBJ1-2, with D possibly TRBD1 on 5 matching bases. The V and J ends lost 3 bases and 8 bases respectively, with 16 bases between them. The germline CDR1 and CDR2 sequences are KGHSH and LQKENI. CDR3 length equals 14 residues. The CDR3 sequence is CASSPGEGLYGYTF. The CDR3 nucleotides are TGTGCCAGCTCACCGGGCGAGGGACTCTACGGCTACACCTTC.

The CDR3 DNA reads TGTGCCAGCAGCCAAGGCGGGGCTAGGACCTACAATGAGCAGTTCTTC. Translation: CASSQGGARTYNEQFF. The gene calls are TRBV3-1 (or the pseudogene TRBV3-2) and TRBJ2-1; D may be TRBD2 (6 bases). The CDR3 runs to 16 residues. Between the trimmed V and J ends, which lost 1 base and 2 bases, there was a span of 12 bases. Per the germline V gene, CDR1 is LGHDT and CDR2 is YNNKEL (reference sequence).

The chain couples TRBV5-6 to TRBJ2-3; D possibly corresponds to TRBD1 (6 bases). Germline values: CDR1 SGHDT, CDR2 YYEEEE. This CDR3 has 15 residues. Deletions cut 0 bases from V and 1 base from J, with 9 bases between. The CDR3 bases are TGTGCCAGCAGCTTGGTTTCAGGGGGCACAGATACGCAGTATTTT. Translation: CASSLVSGGTDTQYF.

The chain links TRBV14 to TRBJ2-7; TRBD2 agrees at 7 bases. This CDR3 region has 17 residues. Losses at the gene ends were 0 bases for V and 5 bases for J; bases not matched to a gene: 13. The germline V gene has CDR1 SGHDN and CDR2 FVKESK. CDR3: CASSQEDWRRESHEQYF. CDR3 nucleotide sequence: TGTGCCAGCAGCCAAGAAGATTGGCGGCGGGAGTCTCACGAGCAGTACTTC.

This sequence joins TRBV5-5 and TRBJ1-3; D is possibly TRBD1 (5 bases). Trimming cost V 4 bases and J 5 bases, with 13 bases left between them. The germline gives CDR1 SGHKS, CDR2 YYEKEE (reference sequence). The CDR3 spans 14 residues. CDR3 sequence reads: CASSPIGGRNTIYF. CDR3 nucleotides: TGTGCCAGCAGCCCGATCGGGGGTCGAAACACCATATATTTT.